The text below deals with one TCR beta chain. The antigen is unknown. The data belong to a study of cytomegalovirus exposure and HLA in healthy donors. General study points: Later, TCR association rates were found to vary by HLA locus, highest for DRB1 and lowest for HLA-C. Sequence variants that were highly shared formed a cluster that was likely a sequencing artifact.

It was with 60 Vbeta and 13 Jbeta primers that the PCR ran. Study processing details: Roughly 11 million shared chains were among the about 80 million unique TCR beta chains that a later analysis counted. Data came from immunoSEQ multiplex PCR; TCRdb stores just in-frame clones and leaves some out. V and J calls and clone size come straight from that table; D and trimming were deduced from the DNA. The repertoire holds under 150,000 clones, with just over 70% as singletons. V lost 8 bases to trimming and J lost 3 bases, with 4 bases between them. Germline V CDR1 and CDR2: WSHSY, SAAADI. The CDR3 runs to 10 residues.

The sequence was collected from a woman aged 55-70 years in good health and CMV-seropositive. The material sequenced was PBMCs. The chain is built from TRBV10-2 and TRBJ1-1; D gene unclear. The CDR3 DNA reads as TGCGCCAGCCAGGACACTGAAGCTTTCTTT. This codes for CASQDTEAFF.